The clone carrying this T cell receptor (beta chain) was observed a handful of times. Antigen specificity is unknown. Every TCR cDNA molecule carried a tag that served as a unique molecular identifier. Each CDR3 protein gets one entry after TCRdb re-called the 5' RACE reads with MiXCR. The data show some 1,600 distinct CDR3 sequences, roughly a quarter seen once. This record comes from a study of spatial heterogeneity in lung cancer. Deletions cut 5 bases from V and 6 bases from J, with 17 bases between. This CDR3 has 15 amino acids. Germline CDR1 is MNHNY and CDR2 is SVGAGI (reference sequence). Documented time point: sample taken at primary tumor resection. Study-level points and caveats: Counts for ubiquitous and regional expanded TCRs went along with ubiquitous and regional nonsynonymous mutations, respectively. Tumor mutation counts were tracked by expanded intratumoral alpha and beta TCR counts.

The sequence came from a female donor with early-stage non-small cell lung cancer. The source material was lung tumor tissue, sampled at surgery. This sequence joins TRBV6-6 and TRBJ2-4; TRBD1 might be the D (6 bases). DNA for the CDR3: TGTGCCAGCAGTCCCGACAGGTTTGGAGGAAACATTCAGTACTTC. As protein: CASSPDRFGGNIQYF.